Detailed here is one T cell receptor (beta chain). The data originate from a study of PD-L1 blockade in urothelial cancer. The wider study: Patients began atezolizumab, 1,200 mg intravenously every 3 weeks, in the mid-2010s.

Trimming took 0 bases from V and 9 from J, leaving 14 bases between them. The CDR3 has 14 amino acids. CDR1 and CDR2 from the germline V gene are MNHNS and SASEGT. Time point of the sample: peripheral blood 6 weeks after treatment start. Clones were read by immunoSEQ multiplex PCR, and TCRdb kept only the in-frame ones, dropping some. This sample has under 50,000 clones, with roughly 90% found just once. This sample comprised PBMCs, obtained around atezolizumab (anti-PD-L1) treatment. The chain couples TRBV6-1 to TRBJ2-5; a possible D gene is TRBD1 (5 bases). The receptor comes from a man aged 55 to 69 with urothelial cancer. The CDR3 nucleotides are TGTGCCAGCAGTGAAGCGCAGGGCAGACGGTCCCAGTACTTC. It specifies CASSEAQGRRSQYF.